What follows is one TCR beta chain and its context. The germline V gene encodes CDR1 LNHDA and CDR2 SQIVND (reference sequence). The CDR3 extends over 15 amino acids. Trimming removed 3 bases from V and 0 bases from J, with 6 bases in between. The entry originates in a study of blood T cell repertoires in COVID-19. At the level of the study: In each case, the material was cDNA or gDNA derived from T cells, B-cell-depleted T cells, or PBMCs.

TCRdb keeps only in-frame clones here, not all; method: immunoSEQ multiplex PCR. The repertoire consists of about 110,000 clones, with approximately 67% occurring once and the leading ten covering 6% to 8.5%. This TCR came from a woman in her fifties or sixties with acute or convalescent COVID-19. The chain couples TRBV19 to TRBJ1-6; D remains ambiguous. Sequenced sample: peripheral blood. This CDR3 reads CASSISSSYNSPLHF. The CDR3 DNA sequence: TGTGCCAGTAGTATTTCCAGCTCCTATAATTCACCCCTCCACTTT.